This TCR beta chain comes out of a study of CD8 T cells in ankylosing spondylitis (dated 2017 in TCRdb). Study-level background: The study profiled T cell receptor beta repertoires in healthy donors and ankylosing spondylitis patients to find disease-linked TCR variants. The full study cohort was made up of about 25 ankylosing spondylitis patients and about a hundred healthy donors. Peripheral blood was sampled, and synovial fluid was additionally collected from ankylosing spondylitis patients.

TCRdb records Illumina HiSeq 2500 as the sequencer. Quantitative 5'-RACE with molecular barcodes was used to prepare TCR beta libraries. In the authors' own workflow: A new computational method based on a probabilistic model of VDJ rearrangement was used to identify disease-linked TCR variants. TCRdb's own reprocessing of the public reads used fastp at Q25 and MiXCR and kept productive beta chains. Entries are consolidated by CDR3 protein sequence, retaining the most common genes and DNA. The V and J calls and clone size come from TCRdb's table, not from the authors' own analysis. The sample includes 100,000 to 150,000 distinct CDR3 sequences, with roughly 15% observed a single time. The ten largest make up 30% to 35% of the sample. This clonotype was seen a few times. Its specific antigen is unknown. No base qualities exist here, and no much larger clone lies one base off it. Points the paper makes about the study in general: Some TCR beta motif variants had previously been reported in synovial fluid and blood of reactive arthritis patients, which suggested common disease-initiation mechanisms. Significant enrichment of the disease-linked clones was reported in matched synovial fluid samples from ankylosing spondylitis patients. A TCR beta motif made up of several highly homologous amino acid variants appeared to be characteristic of blood from ankylosing spondylitis patients. The disease-linked clones showed a CD8+ phenotype and occurred at relatively low frequencies in peripheral blood.

The origin of this receptor is a male donor with ankylosing spondylitis. Sequencing was done on a sample of blood, either unsorted or a sorted T cell fraction (not recorded which).

The DNA is as follows: TGCGCCAGCAGCCAAGGCCCCGCCGGCAATGAGCAGTTCTTC. Translation gives CASSQGPAGNEQFF. In this chain, TRBV4-1 is recombined with TRBJ2-1; too little of a D gene remains to name it. The CDR3 covers 14 residues, taking in both the cysteine and the phenylalanine. The retained sequence is limited to the CDR3, 42 bases, with the frame set at the first base. The CDR1 and CDR2 encoded by the germline V gene are MGHRA and YSYEKL. The junction carries 10 bases between V and J, which are trimmed by 1 base and 6 bases respectively.